What follows is one T cell receptor beta chain and its context. The antigen remains undetermined. Germline CDR1 reads MGHRA; CDR2 reads YSYEKL. There are 18 residues in the CDR3. V lost 2 bases to trimming and J lost 4 bases; unmatched junction nucleotides: 11. The sample originates from a study of CD8 T cells in ankylosing spondylitis. General study points: The study identified a TCR beta motif of under ten highly homologous variants that appeared characteristic of ankylosing spondylitis blood. Clones linked to the disease showed a CD8+ phenotype. They occurred at relatively low frequencies in peripheral blood.

TCRdb processed the 5' RACE reads anew with MiXCR; each CDR3 protein has one entry. This sample yields just under 350,000 distinct CDR3 sequences, of which about 15% are seen a single time; 0.85% to 1.4% belongs to the top ten. The TCR was taken from a male donor with ankylosing spondylitis or in good health (not recorded which). The J gene is TRBJ1-1, the V gene TRBV4-1; 12 nucleotides line up with TRBD1. Sequenced sample: blood, either unsorted or a sorted T cell fraction (not recorded which). CDR3 amino acids: CASSQRSGTGGAGTEAFF. The CDR3 bases are TGCGCCAGCAGCCAAAGGAGCGGGACAGGGGGCGCCGGCACTGAAGCTTTCTTT.